One and the same sample provided the 26 T cell receptor beta chains below, sequenced in a study of blood T cell repertoires in COVID-19. Method: immunoSEQ multiplex PCR; TCRdb's copy keeps in-frame clones and lacks some. The sample comprises roughly 480,000 clones, 89% of which are singletons, and roughly 0.84% rests with the top ten. Specimen: peripheral blood. The receptors originated from a man aged 18-30 years with COVID-19, enrolled during active disease.

The chain is built from TRBV7-2 and TRBJ1-4; D gene uncertain. The germline CDR1 and CDR2 sequences are SGHTA and FQGNSA. This CDR3 has 15 amino acids. The V end lost 5 bases, the J end lost 8 bases, and 18 bases lay between the germline ends. The CDR3 DNA sequence: TGTGCCAGCAGCGACGGAGGCTGGCCCCGGGAAAAACTGTTTTTT. Translation gives CASSDGGWPREKLFF.

The chain recombines TRBV6-9 with TRBJ1-1, with 7 bases matching TRBD1. The CDR3 is 18 residues long. The J segment lost 4 bases and the V segment lost 7 bases, leaving 21 bases of the junction unmatched. Germline V CDR1 and CDR2: MNHGY, SVAAGI. DNA of the CDR3: TGTGCCAGCACCTATTGGAATGGGACAGCTCGCCTGGGCACTGAAGCTTTCTTT. Translation: CASTYWNGTARLGTEAFF.

The chain uses TRBV11-3 and TRBJ2-2; D unclear. The V end was cut by 7 bases, the J end by 4 bases, with 7 bases between. The germline gives CDR1 SGHNT, CDR2 YENEEA. This CDR3 has 12 amino acids. CDR3 loop: CASTLGTGELFF. The CDR3 bases are TGTGCCAGCACCCTAGGCACCGGGGAGCTGTTTTTT.

The chain combines TRBV4-2 with TRBJ2-7, with 11 positions matching TRBD2. This CDR3 is built from 16 residues. The V gene's germline CDR1 is LGHNA and CDR2 YNFKEQ. After removal of 0 bases from V and 4 bases from J, the junction contained 5 bases not matched to a gene. This CDR3 reads CASSQDLLAGEYEQYF. The CDR3 coding sequence is TGTGCCAGCAGCCAAGATTTACTAGCGGGGGAATACGAGCAGTACTTC.

The chain employs TRBV19 and TRBJ2-2; maybe TRBD1 (6 bases). V shed 5 bases and J shed 4 bases, with 20 bases lying between them. Per germline, CDR1 LNHDA and CDR2 SQIVND (reference sequence). The CDR3 is 17 residues long. The CDR3 reads CASSVSGTRFSTGELFF. The CDR3 DNA reads TGTGCCAGTAGTGTTTCAGGGACACGATTCTCCACCGGGGAGCTGTTTTTT.

The rearrangement uses TRBV5-3 and TRBJ2-5; 7 bases line up with TRBD1. TRBV5-3 is marked as an open reading frame, function uncertain. This CDR3 has 18 amino acids. V shed 5 bases, J shed 2 bases, and the junction held 18 bases outside the gene matches. This CDR3 is CARRAPGQPLFLQETQYF. As DNA, the CDR3 is TGTGCCAGAAGGGCACCGGGACAGCCTCTCTTCTTACAAGAGACCCAGTACTTC.

The chain is built from TRBV19 and TRBJ2-5; 11 nucleotides align to TRBD2. The V gene end was trimmed by 2 bases and the J gene end by 2 bases; junction bases not matched to a gene: 4. Germline values: CDR1 LNHDA, CDR2 SQIVND (reference sequence). The CDR3 is made up of 16 amino acids. In DNA form, the CDR3 reads TGTGCCAGTAGTATAACCACTAGCGGGGGACAAGAGACCCAGTACTTC. This gives the protein CASSITTSGGQETQYF.

The chain employs TRBV4-1 and TRBJ2-1; 10 nucleotides match TRBD2. The CDR3 consists of 14 residues. V was clipped by 1 base and J by 14 bases; unmatched bases: 8. Germline V gene sequence: CDR1 MGHRA, CDR2 YSYEKL. Here the CDR3 DNA reads TGCGCCAGCAGCCAAGGACAAGCGGGGGGGCCTAAGTTCTTC. Translated: CASSQGQAGGPKFF.

The chain is built from TRBV10-3 and TRBJ1-1; 11 bases match TRBD1. Germline assignment: CDR1 ENHRY and CDR2 SYGVKD. J lost 4 bases, V lost 10 bases, and 5 bases had no gene match. The CDR3 runs to 13 residues. Here the CDR3 reads CATGQGASTEAFF. CDR3 DNA: TGTGCCACTGGACAGGGGGCGAGCACTGAAGCTTTCTTT.

With respect to this clone: Distinct nucleotide sequences in the sample also encode this CDR3. The V call is TRBV12-3 or TRBV12-4, the J call TRBJ1-5; D is possibly TRBD1 (5 bases). The germline V and J ends were trimmed by 3 bases and 6 bases, with 9 bases remaining between them. The CDR3 spans 13 residues. The CDR3 is CASSLIGVQPQHF. Here the CDR3 DNA reads TGTGCCAGCAGTTTGATAGGGGTTCAGCCCCAGCATTTT.

The chain joins TRBV11-2 to TRBJ2-3; 11 bases are a match to TRBD2. The CDR3 extends over 16 amino acids. With 8 bases clipped from V and 2 bases from J, the junction kept 9 bases outside the gene matches. The V gene's germline CDR1 is SGHAT and CDR2 FQNNGV. The CDR3 here is CASGPTSGVLTDTQYF. The CDR3 DNA reads TGTGCCAGCGGTCCGACTAGCGGGGTCCTCACAGATACGCAGTATTTT.

V is TRBV18 and J is TRBJ1-3; maybe TRBD1 (5 bases). The CDR3 extends over 15 amino acids. Trimming cost V 3 bases and J 0 bases, with 9 bases left between them. CDR1 KGHSH and CDR2 LQKENI come from the germline V gene. This chain's CDR3 is CASSPDTSSGNTIYF. CDR3 nucleotide sequence: TGTGCCAGCTCACCGGACACGAGCTCTGGAAACACCATATATTTT.

V gene TRBV6-6 combines with J gene TRBJ2-3; D is unclear. V lost 5 bases and J 2 bases, leaving 14 bases between the germline ends. Per germline, CDR1 MNHNY and CDR2 SVGAGI (reference sequence). CDR3 length: 15 amino acids. CDR3 nucleotides: TGTGCCAGCAGTCCAGGAATGAATTCCACAGATACGCAGTATTTT. Translated: CASSPGMNSTDTQYF.

The J gene is TRBJ2-5, the V gene TRBV11-2; TRBD2 might be the D (5 bases). Trimming left V 3 bases short and J 5 bases short, with 16 bases between. The length of the CDR3 is 15 residues. Germline CDR1 reads SGHAT; CDR2 reads FQNNGV. CDR3 sequence reads: CASSLPTGPGETQYF. CDR3 in DNA: TGTGCCAGCAGCTTGCCCACGGGCCCGGGGGAGACCCAGTACTTC.

V gene TRBV19 combines with J gene TRBJ2-5, with 11 positions matching TRBD2. Germline V gives CDR1 LNHDA, CDR2 SQIVND (reference sequence). V shed 8 bases and J 2 bases; nucleotides not matched to a gene: 4. The CDR3 extends over 14 amino acids. The DNA of the CDR3 is TGTGCCAGTCGAGCTAGCGGGAGGCAAGAGACCCAGTACTTC. Protein sequence: CASRASGRQETQYF.

The chain couples TRBV5-8 to TRBJ2-2, with a weak D call TRBD2 (6 bases). The CDR3 is 19 amino acids. The V end lost 3 bases, the J end lost 6 bases, and 27 bases lay between the germline ends. Germline CDR1 reads SGHTS; CDR2 reads YDEGEE. CDR3 in DNA: TGTGCCAGCAGCTCAAGGCGGGACTCCGAAGCCGTGAGGGCCGGGGAGCTGTTTTTT. Translation gives CASSSRRDSEAVRAGELFF. The full variable domain, completed using reference TRBV5-8 and TRBJ2-2, is EAGVTQSPTHLIKTRGQQATLRCSPISGHTSVYWYQQALGLGLQFLLWYDEGEERNRGNFPPRFSGRQFPNYSSELNVNALELEDSALYLCASSSRRDSEAVRAGELFFGEGSRLTVL.

V usage is TRBV27 and J usage is TRBJ1-5; D call uncertain. CDR1 and CDR2 (germline): MNHEY, SMNVEV (reference sequence). V was shortened by 4 bases and J by 7 bases, with 11 bases between the two germline ends. This CDR3 is 13 amino acids long. For the CDR3, the DNA is TGTGCCAGCAGTTACGGGGTAGGACAGCCCCAGCATTTT. Encoded protein: CASSYGVGQPQHF.

This rearrangement joins TRBV10-2 to TRBJ2-5, with 9 bases that match TRBD2. V was pared by 7 bases and J by 0 bases, with 3 bases of the junction left unmatched. CDR3 length: 14 residues. Germline V gene lookup returns CDR1 WSHSY and CDR2 SAAADI. The CDR3 sequence: CASKASGDQETQYF. The CDR3 DNA sequence: TGCGCCAGCAAGGCTAGCGGGGACCAAGAGACCCAGTACTTC.

This chain joins TRBV6-6 and TRBJ1-1; TRBD1 matches at 7 bases. The length of the CDR3 is 16 residues. The germline V gene has CDR1 MNHNY and CDR2 SVGAGI (reference sequence). Trimming at V came to 2 bases and at J to 3 bases, leaving 9 bases not matched to a gene. The CDR3 here is CASSYEDRVSDTEAFF. As DNA, the CDR3 is TGTGCCAGCAGTTACGAAGACAGGGTTTCGGACACTGAAGCTTTCTTT.

The genes are TRBV11-2 and TRBJ1-1; D remains ambiguous. This CDR3 is built from 13 residues. Germline V gene sequence: CDR1 SGHAT, CDR2 FQNNGV. Trimming took 5 bases from V and 2 from J, leaving 9 bases between them. The DNA for the CDR3 is TGTGCCAGCAGCACCACACGCAACACTGAAGCTTTCTTT. Protein sequence: CASSTTRNTEAFF.

The chain is built from TRBV25-1 and TRBJ2-7, with 12 positions matching TRBD1. Germline loops: CDR1 MGHDK, CDR2 SYGVNS. V dropped 3 bases and J dropped 4; count of bases not matched to a gene: 10. The CDR3 is 17 amino acids. The CDR3 DNA is TGTGCCAGCAGTGATGTCCCCAGGGACAGGGGGCTTTACGAGCAGTACTTC. Protein sequence: CASSDVPRDRGLYEQYF.

This chain connects TRBV3-1 (or the pseudogene TRBV3-2) to TRBJ1-1; 12 nucleotides agree with TRBD1. The ends lost 4 bases at V and 0 bases at J; junction bases unmatched: 6. This CDR3 has 17 amino acids. Germline V lookup: CDR1 LGHDT, CDR2 YNNKEL (reference sequence). The CDR3 reads CASSPRDRGRMNTEAFF. In nucleotides, the CDR3 is TGTGCCAGCAGCCCAAGGGACAGGGGGCGGATGAACACTGAAGCTTTCTTT.

The rearrangement joins TRBV9 to TRBJ2-3; 7 bases agree with TRBD2. This CDR3 has 15 amino acids. V lost 6 bases to trimming and J lost 0 bases; unmatched junction nucleotides: 7. The V gene's germline CDR1 is SGDLS and CDR2 YYNGEE. CDR3 DNA sequence: TGTGCCAGCACAAGACTAGCCGCAAGCACAGATACGCAGTATTTT. It is translated as CASTRLAASTDTQYF.

The V gene is TRBV3-1 (or the pseudogene TRBV3-2), the J gene TRBJ2-2, with TRBD2 matching 12 bases. The J segment lost 2 bases and the V segment lost 3 bases, leaving 16 bases of the junction unmatched. The CDR3 runs 21 residues. CDR1 is LGHDT, CDR2 YNNKEL, per germline (reference sequence). The CDR3 region is CASSHRPHLAGGPINTGELFF. The DNA for the CDR3 is TGTGCCAGCAGCCACCGACCTCACCTAGCGGGGGGGCCGATAAACACCGGGGAGCTGTTTTTT.

The chain recombines TRBV5-4 with TRBJ1-1, with TRBD1 as a possible D gene (5 bases). Per the germline V gene, CDR1 is SGHNT and CDR2 is YYREEE (reference sequence). The ends were cut back, 4 bases at V and 5 bases at J, with 15 bases in the middle. This CDR3 contains 14 residues. The CDR3: CASSPGRGGTEAFF. CDR3 DNA: TGTGCCAGCAGCCCGGGACGGGGGGGGACTGAAGCTTTCTTT.

Written as DNA, the CDR3 is TGTGCCAGCAGTTACGGTACGAGGGAGCAGTTCTTC. Its translation is CASSYGTREQFF. The chain uses TRBV6-2 or TRBV6-3 and TRBJ2-1; no clear D. The length of the CDR3 is 12 residues. Germline CDR1 is MNHEY and CDR2 is SVGEGT. Trimming removed 2 bases at V and 10 bases at J, with 9 bases between.